This T cell receptor beta chain was retrieved from a study of T-cell memory formation after mild COVID-19. Study-wide context: In these data, TCR clusters were largely donor specific. Overall study results and limits: Proof of SARS-CoV-2 specificity was absent for the second-wave clones that crested on day 37. Memory from before infection featured some responding clones, which suggests cross-reactive memory joined.

5'RACE primed from the constant segment yielded TCR alpha and TCR beta cDNA libraries bearing sample barcodes and UMIs. MiXCR was run by TCRdb on the 5' RACE reads, yielding one entry per CDR3 protein. This sample has 450,000 or so distinct CDR3 sequences, with roughly 23% found just once. As for this clonotype: Its antigen is as yet unknown. Relative to the germline gene, one junction end is altered; a read error may explain this.

The CDR3 extends over 17 amino acids. Germline-derived CDR1 and CDR2 are SGDLS and YYNGEE. The source material was PBMCs or a T cell subset sorted from them (not recorded which). V and J are TRBV9 and TRBJ1-1; no clear D gene. This receptor was taken from an adult woman who had mild COVID-19 (a few samples of this study predate the infection). Cell type and time point are not known. The CDR3 coding sequence is TGTGCCATCAGCGTAGCTCCTCGCGGCAGCCAGAACACTGAAGCTTTCTTT. Protein product: CAISVAPRGSQNTEAFF.